The TCR beta chain under discussion was sequenced for a study of regulatory T cells in long-lasting Graves disease. Whole-study findings and limits: Relative to new patients (approximately 960), persistent patients exhibited greater sharing of public clonotypes (about 2,700). Possibly, too few samples lowered accuracy.

This clonotype came up many times. Its target is unknown. iRepertoire HTBI primers and Arm-PCR of CDR3 regions built TCR beta libraries. TCRdb passed the multiplex PCR reads through MiXCR, listing each CDR3 protein once. The repertoire holds 400,000 to 500,000 distinct CDR3 sequences, with about a sixth as singletons. Deletions cut 7 bases from V and 6 bases from J, with 12 bases between. The CDR3 has 12 amino acids. Germline CDR1 SNHLY, CDR2 FYNNEI. The sample's time point: newly diagnosed GD, antithyroid drugs for less than 3 months. PBMC-extracted RNA yielded the TCR library. Under American Thyroid Association guidelines, Graves' disease was diagnosed. The same data also went into a second study, on T cells in Graves' hyperthyroidism and ophthalmopathy.

The source material was peripheral blood mononuclear cells (PBMCs), sampled at new diagnosis, from a patient treated with antithyroid drugs. This sequence was found in a woman in her thirties with Graves disease. This sequence joins TRBV2 and TRBJ1-1; D remains unclear. The CDR3 loop is CASNQGMAEAFF. For the CDR3, the DNA is TGTGCCAGCAACCAAGGCATGGCTGAAGCTTTCTTT.